The clone carrying this T cell receptor beta chain was seen a handful of times. These data come from a study of shared T cell receptors in the human thymus. Germline V gives CDR1 SEHNR, CDR2 FQNEAQ (reference sequence). Trimming took 1 base from V and 8 from J; bases not matched to a gene: 13. This CDR3 has 17 amino acids. Only in-frame clones appear in the TCRdb table, and some are missing; sequencing was by immunoSEQ multiplex PCR. The sample includes hundreds of thousands of clones, around 87% of them seen just once. The data also belong to a second study, concerning human thymus T cells. From that paper: Donors were healthy Finnish babies undergoing corrective operations for congenital heart defects. In corrective heart surgery, resections were taken, and these provided the thymus tissue. Blood and thymic repertoires both appeared biased in V and J gene usage. Related research described thymic repertoires that were highly overlapping among unrelated individuals.

Sample: thymocytes. The genes are TRBV7-9 and TRBJ1-5, with 8 bases that match TRBD1. The receptor was derived from a boy under two years old with a congenital heart defect. The CDR3 nucleotides are TGTGCCAGCAGCTTAGTTCTCGGGACAGGCGGTCGGGAGCCCCAGCATTTT. It translates to CASSLVLGTGGREPQHF. The full variable domain, rest sourced from reference TRBV7-9 and TRBJ1-5, is DTGVSQNPRHKITKRGQNVTFRCDPISEHNRLYWYRQTLGQGPEFLTYFQNEAQLEKSRLLSDRFSAERPKGSFSTLEIQRTEQGDSAMYLCASSLVLGTGGREPQHFGDGTRLSIL.